This TCR beta chain was obtained from a study of beta chain features in type 1 diabetes. Turning to this clone: Its antigen remains unidentified.

Isolated RNA was reverse transcribed in full, so expressed TCRB transcripts were sequenced. The study sequenced naive, central memory and regulatory T cell samples to an average of roughly 4 million reads. Profiling relied on immunoSEQ multiplex PCR, and the TCRdb table lists in-frame clones only, not all of them. Counted here are roughly 140,000 clones, under 60% occurring once; the ten biggest clones make up around 0.39%. Trimming took 1 base from V and 3 from J; bases not matched to a gene: 4. Germline V gene data show CDR1 as SGHTA and CDR2 as FQGTGA. The CDR3 has 16 residues. Findings and caveats of the study: Among type 1 diabetes patients, VDJ junctions had fewer insertions and more deletions. HLA influence on TCRB rearrangement stayed unresolved here. Patients and controls would share equally any PCR tilt toward shorter templates.

The rearrangement links TRBV7-3 to TRBJ2-2, with 8 bases lining up with TRBD1. The sequencing sample was made of Tregs from blood. The sequence was obtained from a man between 18 and 29 years old in good health. The CDR3 here is CASSLNPGGDTGELFF. DNA for the CDR3: TGTGCCAGCAGCTTAAACCCAGGGGGCGACACCGGGGAGCTGTTTTTT.